This T cell receptor (beta chain) was sequenced during a study of blood T cell repertoires in COVID-19. V shed 6 bases, J shed 3 bases, and the junction held 7 bases outside the gene matches. The CDR3 is made up of 15 amino acids. Germline V CDR1 and CDR2: MDHEN, SYDVKM. Repertoires were generated with immunoSEQ multiplex PCR, while TCRdb's copy carries only in-frame clones and drops some. The top ten clones hold around 6.1% of a sample with more than 70,000 clones, 88% of them seen once. The sample consisted of peripheral blood. V gene TRBV28 combines with J gene TRBJ2-7; 11 nucleotides match TRBD2. This receptor was identified in a man in his forties or fifties with active COVID-19. Here the CDR3 DNA reads TGTGCCAGCAGCGGTAGCGGGGGGGCCGTCTACGAGCAGTACTTC. This encodes CASSGSGGAVYEQYF.